The 27 T cell receptor beta chains below were found in one sample sequenced in a study of T cell responses to AZD1222 COVID-19 vaccine. Produced via immunoSEQ multiplex PCR; TCRdb's table is partial and in-frame only. Among approximately 140,000 clones listed, 93% were seen once. The source was peripheral blood, collected on day 0 of MenACWY control vaccination. The receptors originated from an adult in good health.

This sequence joins TRBV12-3 or TRBV12-4 and TRBJ1-2; D unresolved. Trimming removed 5 bases at V and 1 base at J, with 5 bases between. The CDR3 runs 12 residues. The CDR3 sequence: CASSQSNYGYTF. The CDR3 nucleotides are TGTGCCAGCAGTCAAAGTAACTATGGCTACACCTTC.

V is TRBV7-6 and J is TRBJ1-6; D perhaps matches TRBD1 (6 bases). V gave up 5 bases and J gave up 3 bases, with 11 bases separating them. CDR3 length: 15 amino acids. Per germline, CDR1 SGHVS and CDR2 FNYEAQ. This CDR3 reads CASSVLQGYNSPLHF. The CDR3 DNA follows: TGTGCCAGCAGCGTATTACAGGGCTATAATTCACCCCTCCACTTT.

This chain connects TRBV11-2 to TRBJ2-5, with TRBD2 matching over 11 bases. The CDR3 has 16 residues. CDR1 SGHAT and CDR2 FQNNGV come from the germline V gene. The J segment lost 2 bases and the V segment lost 2 bases, leaving 4 bases of the junction unmatched. The CDR3 loop reads CASSLFPSGRQETQYF. As DNA, the CDR3 is TGTGCCAGCAGCTTATTTCCTAGCGGGAGGCAAGAGACCCAGTACTTC.

The chain's CDR3 is CASSFGRPDNNEQFF. The CDR3 DNA is TGTGCCAGTAGTTTTGGTAGGCCAGACAACAATGAGCAGTTCTTC. The chain is built from TRBV19 and TRBJ2-1; no definite D call. The CDR3 is 15 amino acids. V was shortened by 5 bases and J by 5 bases, with 16 bases between the two germline ends. The V gene's germline CDR1 is LNHDA and CDR2 SQIVND (reference sequence).

A remark on this clone: At one boundary the junction diverges from the germline segment, which might be a read error. The chain recombines TRBV7-7 with TRBJ2-7; D is perhaps TRBD1 (6 bases). Germline V lookup: CDR1 SSHAT, CDR2 FNYEAQ (reference sequence). The length of the CDR3 is 15 residues. The CDR3, as DNA: TGTGCCAGCAGTTTAGGATTTGGGGGCAGGTACGAGCAGTACTTC. It translates to CASSLGFGGRYEQYF.

This sequence joins TRBV5-1 and TRBJ2-1, with 8 bases aligning to TRBD2. The CDR3 loop spans 16 amino acids. Germline CDR1 reads SGHRS; CDR2 reads YFSETQ. Unmatched junction bases numbered 7, after V lost 4 bases and J lost 1 base. CDR3: CASSILAGQSYNEQFF. The CDR3 DNA reads TGCGCCAGCAGCATCTTAGCGGGACAATCCTACAATGAGCAGTTCTTC. The full variable domain, completed using reference TRBV5-1 and TRBJ2-1, is KAGVTQTPRYLIKTRGQQVTLSCSPISGHRSVSWYQQTPGQGLQFLFEYFSETQRNKGNFPGRFSGRQFSNSRSEMNVSTLELGDSALYLCASSILAGQSYNEQFFGPGTRLTVL.

The chain employs TRBV7-8 and TRBJ1-2, with no clear D. The V gene's germline CDR1 is SGHVS and CDR2 FQNEAQ. This CDR3 comprises 14 residues. V dropped 5 bases and J dropped 1 base, with 11 bases sitting between them. The CDR3 bases are TGTGCCAGCAGCCCGAGCCGGAATAACTATGGCTACACCTTC. This translates into CASSPSRNNYGYTF.

V is TRBV5-6 and J is TRBJ1-2; the match to TRBD1 covers 8 bases. Germline CDR1 reads SGHDT; CDR2 reads YYEEEE. There are 19 residues in the CDR3. V dropped 4 bases and J dropped 8; count of bases not matched to a gene: 25. The CDR3: CASSPTRGTGLNTQGGYTF. In DNA form, the CDR3 reads TGTGCCAGCAGCCCCACCAGGGGGACAGGCCTAAACACTCAAGGGGGCTACACCTTC.

As for this clone: The conserved phenylalanine or tryptophan is not found at the CDR3 terminus, so this likely reflects a read error. No DNA is shown, since the ends of the CDR3 on it are uncertain; the CDR3 is the one TCRdb lists. CDR3 in amino acids: CVRSLEVL. V usage is TRBV7-5 and J usage is TRBJ2-7. TRBV7-5 is deemed a pseudogene. The CDR3 spans 8 amino acids, including both terminal residues.

The chain has TRBV4-1 and TRBJ1-1; D is unresolved. The CDR3 sequence is 15 residues long. Germline V lookup: CDR1 MGHRA, CDR2 YSYEKL. The V end lost 5 bases, the J end lost 3 bases, and 16 bases lay between the germline ends. The CDR3 sequence is CASSSPTRRDTEAFF. The CDR3 DNA is TGCGCCAGCAGCTCCCCGACAAGGCGAGACACTGAAGCTTTCTTT.

This chain joins TRBV7-6 and TRBJ2-3; 10 bases agree with TRBD1. Germline CDR1 reads SGHVS; CDR2 reads FNYEAQ. V gave up 5 bases and J gave up 4 bases; unmatched junction bases: 6. This CDR3 has 15 amino acids. The CDR3 region is CASSPGTGAPDTQYF. Written as DNA, the CDR3 is TGTGCCAGCAGCCCCGGGACAGGGGCCCCAGATACGCAGTATTTT.

This chain links TRBV7-9 with TRBJ2-5; no definite D call. V lost 5 bases to trimming and J lost 5 bases, with 9 bases between them. CDR1 and CDR2 from the germline V gene are SEHNR and FQNEAQ (reference sequence). CDR3 length: 12 residues. Here the CDR3 reads CASSLGMETQYF. The CDR3 coding sequence is TGTGCCAGCAGCCTAGGGATGGAGACCCAGTACTTC. Full variable domain (outside the CDR3, taken from reference TRBV7-9 and TRBJ2-5): DTGVSQNPRHKITKRGQNVTFRCDPISEHNRLYWYRQTLGQGPEFLTYFQNEAQLEKSRLLSDRFSAERPKGSFSTLEIQRTEQGDSAMYLCASSLGMETQYFGPGTRLLVL.

This clone is a singleton in its sample. The genes are TRBV16 and TRBJ2-1; maybe TRBD2 (5 bases). The CDR3 totals 14 residues. Germline-derived CDR1 and CDR2 are KGHSY and FQNENV. Trimming pared 1 base from V and 6 bases from J, leaving 10 bases between. The CDR3 region is CASSQYSEGNEQFF. The CDR3 region has the DNA TGTGCCAGCAGCCAATATAGCGAAGGCAATGAGCAGTTCTTC.

The chain has TRBV6-5 and TRBJ1-2, with TRBD1 identical over 9 bases. With V trimmed by 5 bases and J by 1 base, 2 bases remained unmatched. The CDR3 covers 14 residues. Per the germline V gene, CDR1 is MNHEY and CDR2 is SVGAGI. This CDR3 is CASSKGQGNYGYTF. In DNA, the CDR3 is TGTGCCAGCAGTAAGGGACAGGGTAACTATGGCTACACCTTC.

The CDR3 region has the DNA TGTGCCTGGAGTGTCGGGGGTACCAGTCAGCCCCAGCATTTT. Its translation: CAWSVGGTSQPQHF. This sequence joins TRBV30 and TRBJ1-5, with D perhaps matching TRBD1 (5 bases). CDR1 and CDR2 from the germline V gene are GTSNPN and SVGIG (reference sequence). Trimming removed 0 bases from V and 6 bases from J, with 12 bases in between. The CDR3 runs 14 residues.

The CDR3: CASSESQGWGYTF. The DNA of the CDR3 is TGCGCCAGCAGTGAGTCACAGGGCTGGGGCTACACCTTC. The rearrangement joins TRBV10-2 to TRBJ1-2, with D perhaps matching TRBD1 (6 bases). The germline gives CDR1 WSHSY, CDR2 SAAADI. There are 13 residues in the CDR3. V was trimmed by 0 bases and J by 8 bases, leaving 10 bases between them.

The V and J genes are TRBV5-1 and TRBJ1-1, with TRBD1 as a possible D gene (5 bases). The ends were cut back, 2 bases at V and 1 base at J, with 12 bases in the middle. The CDR3 contains 15 residues. CDR1 and CDR2 (germline): SGHRS, YFSETQ. The CDR3 DNA is TGCGCCAGCAGCTTATCAGGGAAGACGAACACTGAAGCTTTCTTT. Protein sequence: CASSLSGKTNTEAFF.

The CDR3 here is CASAEGGDNSPLHF. The CDR3 DNA reads TGTGCCAGCGCCGAGGGAGGGGACAATTCACCCCTCCACTTT. This rearrangement joins TRBV2 to TRBJ1-6; TRBD1 is a possible D gene (5 bases). This CDR3 has 14 amino acids. Germline V gene data show CDR1 as SNHLY and CDR2 as FYNNEI. V lost 8 bases, J lost 7 bases, and 15 bases lay in between.

The chain carries TRBV6-2 or TRBV6-3 and TRBJ1-2; D call uncertain. Germline V CDR1 and CDR2: MNHEY, SVGEGT. With 6 bases removed from V and 4 bases from J, the gap between germline ends came to 15 bases. The CDR3 runs 14 residues. The CDR3 protein is CASSPFASGYGYTF. DNA for the CDR3: TGTGCCAGCAGCCCCTTTGCCAGCGGCTATGGCTACACCTTC.

This clone appeared a single time. The CDR3 coding sequence is TGCGCCAGCAGCCAACGGGAGTTGGGTGAAGCTTTCTTT. This encodes CASSQRELGEAFF. The chain links TRBV4-1 to TRBJ1-1; D not resolved. V lost 2 bases and J lost 7, with 11 bases in between. The germline V gene has CDR1 MGHRA and CDR2 YSYEKL. The CDR3 loop spans 13 amino acids.

This chain uses TRBV7-3 with TRBJ2-1, with D maybe TRBD2 (5 bases). V was trimmed by 2 bases and J by 7 bases, leaving 12 bases between them. The germline gives CDR1 SGHTA, CDR2 FQGTGA. The CDR3 has 14 amino acids. The DNA for the CDR3 is TGTGCCAGCAGCTTATTTGGTAGCGATAATGAGCAGTTCTTC. This translates into CASSLFGSDNEQFF.

This chain joins TRBV19 and TRBJ1-5; D call uncertain. This CDR3 region has 15 residues. With 0 bases removed from V and 4 bases from J, the gap between germline ends came to 10 bases. Per the germline V gene, CDR1 is LNHDA and CDR2 is SQIVND (reference sequence). CDR3 sequence: CASSIDPRWNQPQHF. DNA for the CDR3: TGTGCCAGTAGTATAGATCCCCGGTGGAATCAGCCCCAGCATTTT.

V gene TRBV18 combines with J gene TRBJ2-1; TRBD2 aligns across 8 bases. CDR3 length: 15 amino acids. Trimming cost V 1 base and J 6 bases; bases outside gene matches: 5. CDR1 and CDR2 (germline): KGHSH, LQKENI. The CDR3 bases are TGTGCCAGCTCACCACAGAGCGGGAGTGGCAATGAGCAGTTCTTC. This codes for CASSPQSGSGNEQFF.

This chain links TRBV4-3 with TRBJ1-2; D is unresolved. With 1 base removed from V and 2 bases from J, the gap between germline ends came to 14 bases. The CDR3 sequence is 16 residues long. Germline V gene data show CDR1 as LGHNA and CDR2 as YSLEER. CDR3: CASSQAVSRGNYGYTF. Written as DNA, the CDR3 is TGCGCCAGCAGCCAAGCCGTTTCGCGCGGCAACTATGGCTACACCTTC.

The V gene is TRBV27, the J gene TRBJ2-3; 8 bases match TRBD1. This CDR3 region has 16 residues. Germline V gives CDR1 MNHEY, CDR2 SMNVEV (reference sequence). V shed 0 bases and J 2 bases; nucleotides not matched to a gene: 4. CDR3 in DNA: TGTGCCAGCAGTTTATCAGGACAGGGAGTCACAGATACGCAGTATTTT. Amino acid sequence: CASSLSGQGVTDTQYF.

The chain joins TRBV7-8 to TRBJ2-7; D might be TRBD2 (6 bases). Looked up from germline, CDR1 is SGHVS and CDR2 is FQNEAQ. Trimming cost V 2 bases and J 0 bases, with 11 bases left between them. This CDR3 is 15 amino acids long. The CDR3 nucleotides read TGTGCCAGCAGCTTAAGAGCGGGTGCCTCCTACGAGCAGTACTTC. Translated: CASSLRAGASYEQYF.

This clone was counted once. This chain uses TRBV10-3 with TRBJ2-3; D not certain. This CDR3 has 13 amino acids. CDR1 is ENHRY, CDR2 SYGVKD, per germline. Trimming removed 0 bases at V and 1 base at J, with 2 bases between. The CDR3 loop is CAISESGTDTQYF. The CDR3 DNA reads TGTGCCATCAGTGAGTCTGGCACAGATACGCAGTATTTT.